Included here is one TCR beta chain sequence, with context. The target antigen is unknown. The primer mix had 60 Vbeta and 13 Jbeta primers. Assay used: immunoSEQ multiplex PCR; TCRdb lists only in-frame clones, some missing. Seen here are a few hundred thousand clones, about nine tenths observed once, and the top ten hold 1.7%. CDR1 is MNHEY, CDR2 SVGAGI, per germline. The germline V and J ends were trimmed by 0 bases and 6 bases, with 9 bases remaining between them. This CDR3 is built from 15 residues. This entry comes from a study of cytomegalovirus exposure and HLA in healthy donors. Study overall: The study's early data release held roughly 91 million unique TCRs from HLA-typed donors. Study-wide results and limits: In a later analysis, across HLA loci, associated TCR counts were highest for DRB1, lowest for HLA-C. A reported reduction in N-insertions relative to the roughly 710-donor mean was seen in an Asian-associated ancestry cluster in a later analysis. Productive status was seen about 87% or about 30% of the time for most TCR beta V segments in an earlier analysis.

The chain is built from TRBV6-5 and TRBJ1-6, with D uncertain. This TCR came from a girl aged 2 to 10 in good health and CMV-seronegative. Sequenced sample: PBMCs. DNA for the CDR3: TGTGCCAGCAGTTACTCGAGCCCCGTTAATTCACCCCTCCACTTT. It translates to CASSYSSPVNSPLHF.